This T cell receptor beta chain was found in a study of blood T cell repertoires in COVID-19. At the level of the study: PBMCs, B-cell-depleted T cells, or T cells provided the cDNA or gDNA that made up the material.

TCRdb keeps only in-frame clones here, not all; method: immunoSEQ multiplex PCR. The data contain approximately 120,000 clones, approximately 71% of them singletons. Trimming at V came to 5 bases and at J to 5 bases, leaving 3 bases not matched to a gene. The CDR3 length is 13 residues. Germline CDR1 is SGHAT and CDR2 is FQDESV (reference sequence). Sequenced input: peripheral blood. The chain joins TRBV11-1 to TRBJ1-2; 9 nucleotides match TRBD1. This TCR derives from a woman in her 70s with acute or convalescent COVID-19. CDR3 sequence (DNA): TGTGCCAGCAGCCCGACAGGGGGGTATGGCTACACCTTC. Translated: CASSPTGGYGYTF.